The rows below give T cell receptor beta chains drawn from one sample of a study of blood T cell repertoires in COVID-19. Only in-frame clones appear in the TCRdb table, and some are missing; sequencing was by immunoSEQ multiplex PCR. The table has around 210,000 clones, 85% to 90% seen once; the top ten hold 1.4% to 1.5%. Material for sequencing was peripheral blood. These receptors were taken from a man between 18 and 29 years old with active or convalescent COVID-19. The conserved cysteine and the conserved F or W are not part of the CDR3 here. The order of the fields is V gene, clone size, CDR3 protein. Expanded clones are given a class, and other clones once, few, many or no size at all.

TRBV30,NA,AWSVRLAGNEQF
TRBV27,few,ASSPGLAGRRTDTQY
TRBV24-1,NA,ATGTSGSLSYNEQF
TRBV7-2,NA,ASIGRLAGHNEQF
TRBV7-6,once,ASSLVADLGELF
TRBV7-9,NA,ASSTGINEKLF
TRBV4-2,NA,ASSPGLAATDTQY
TRBV29-1,NA,SVERLAGANEQF
TRBV5-1,NA,ASSSVAGGMPYNEQF
TRBV10-1,NA,ASRDRVPGQPQH
TRBV6-5,NA,ASRKGDRATSAQH
TRBV7-8,NA,ASSLFRRGHQPQH
TRBV27,once,ASSLTGNSNQPQH
TRBV28,NA,ASSGDRTATNEKLF
TRBV27,NA,ASSLYGPGQPQH
TRBV30,NA,AFSGTSDTGELF
TRBV11-1,NA,ASSLLQGYVTEAF